One and the same sample provided the 29 T cell receptor beta chains below, sequenced in a study of blood T cells in healthy people across ages. Using a J-beta primer mix together with a sample-barcoded 5' primer, a second PCR was run for 7 to 11 cycles. A single record per CDR3 protein comes from TCRdb applying MiXCR to the 5' RACE reads. This repertoire shows 590,000 or so distinct CDR3 sequences, about 28% found once; its top ten account for 15% to 18%. The sequencing input was blood. These receptors originate from a woman older than 75 in good health.

Details on this clonotype: Just one base apart from a much larger clone, this may be a read error. The chain has TRBV5-8 and TRBJ2-1; D may be TRBD1 or TRBD2 (6 bases each). Near its end, the DNA agrees better with TRBJ2-7, so the J call may be wrong. CDR1 and CDR2 (germline): SGHTS, YDEGEE. The CDR3 is 15 amino acids. CDR3 nucleotide sequence: TGTGCCAGCAGCCACCTTTGGGGGGCTTACAATGAGCAGTACTTC. Protein product: CASSHLWGAYNEQYF.

With regard to this clonotype: Since a much larger clone is just one base distant, this may be a read error. The chain employs TRBV6-2 or TRBV6-3 and TRBJ2-1; 7 bases line up with TRBD2. CDR3 size: 14 residues. Per the germline V gene, CDR1 is MNHEY and CDR2 is SVGEGT. Trimming took 5 bases from V and 10 from J; bases not matched to a gene: 11. DNA for the CDR3: TGTGCCAGCAGTAACGGGGGGAAGGACTACGAGCAGTTCTTC. Protein sequence: CASSNGGKDYEQFF.

This clonotype was observed many times. The CDR3 DNA sequence: TGTGCCAGCAGTAGCCGGGACCAGCAGTTCTTC. Protein sequence: CASSSRDQQFF. V usage is TRBV2 and J usage is TRBJ2-1, with D perhaps TRBD1 or TRBD2 (5 bases each). Germline V gene lookup returns CDR1 SNHLY and CDR2 FYNNEI. The ends were cut back, 5 bases at V and 11 bases at J, with 10 bases in the middle. The CDR3 has 11 amino acids.

As for this clonotype: A much more abundant neighbour one base away suggests this may be a read error. The chain carries TRBV30 and TRBJ2-3; no clear D. CDR3 length: 13 amino acids. The germline V and J ends were trimmed by 3 bases and 0 bases, with 7 bases remaining between them. Germline V gene sequence: CDR1 GTSNPN, CDR2 SVGIG (reference sequence). The CDR3 sequence: CAWRESSTDTQYF. In nucleotides, the CDR3 is TGTGCCTGGAGGGAGTCTAGCACAGATACGCAGTATTTT.

This clonotype was picked up a small number of times. V and J are TRBV3-1 and TRBJ1-1, with D hard to call. Trimming removed 1 base from V and 1 base from J, with 10 bases in between. The CDR3 totals 15 residues. The germline V gene has CDR1 LGHDT and CDR2 YNNKEL (reference sequence). CDR3 sequence reads: CASSQVGIQNTEAFF. The CDR3 DNA is TGTGCCAGCAGCCAAGTGGGTATACAGAACACTGAAGCTTTCTTT. Full variable domain (missing parts from reference TRBV3-1 and TRBJ1-1): DTAVSQTPKYLVTQMGNDKSIKCEQNLGHDTMYWYKQDSKKFLKIMFSYNNKELIINETVPNRFSPKSPDKAHLNLHINSLELGDSAVYFCASSQVGIQNTEAFFGQGTRLTVV.

This clonotype was seen a few times. One base away lies a much larger clone, so this may be a sequencing read error. The J gene is TRBJ1-2, the V gene TRBV20-1; no reliable D call. Germline V gene sequence: CDR1 DFQATT, CDR2 SNEGSKA (reference sequence). Deletions cut 1 base from V and 0 bases from J, with 15 bases between. The CDR3 is 16 amino acids. The CDR3 bases are TGCAGTGCTAGAGCTTTGGAGACGATTACTAACTATGGCTACACCTTC. This translates into CSARALETITNYGYTF.

The chain combines TRBV4-3 with TRBJ1-5, with 8 bases aligning to TRBD1. Germline loops: CDR1 LGHNA, CDR2 YSLEER. CDR3 length: 15 amino acids. Losses at the gene ends were 3 bases for V and 7 bases for J; bases not matched to a gene: 8. The CDR3 loop reads CASSHDRGGRQPQHF. For the CDR3, the DNA is TGCGCCAGCAGCCACGACAGGGGAGGAAGACAGCCCCAGCATTTT.

A word on this clonotype: One base away lies a much larger clone, so this may be a sequencing read error. J is TRBJ2-1 and V is TRBV4-1, with 7 bases lining up with TRBD2. With 0 bases clipped from V and 7 bases from J, the junction kept 6 bases outside the gene matches. The CDR3 runs to 15 residues. Germline loops: CDR1 MGHRA, CDR2 YSYEKL. The CDR3 here is CASSQDQRGWNEQFF. The CDR3 DNA reads as TGCGCCAGCAGCCAAGACCAGCGGGGCTGGAATGAGCAGTTCTTC.

V gene TRBV7-3 combines with J gene TRBJ2-1; D is undetermined. The DNA end favors TRBJ2-7, so the J call may be wrong. The CDR3 is 16 amino acids. Per the germline V gene, CDR1 is SGHTA and CDR2 is FQGTGA. In nucleotides, the CDR3 is TGTGCCAGCAGCCCCGCTAGTGTGGGCACCTACAATGAGCAGTACTTC. Protein product: CASSPASVGTYNEQYF.

This clonotype has ten or more counts. One base away lies a much larger clone, so this may be a sequencing read error. The chain combines TRBV29-1 with TRBJ1-2; D might be TRBD1 (6 bases). V gave up 7 bases and J gave up 4 bases, with 13 bases separating them. CDR3 length: 12 amino acids. Germline CDR1 SQVTM, CDR2 ANQGSEA. CDR3 nucleotide sequence: TGCAGCGGCGGAGACAGGACCTATGGCTACACCTTC. Its protein product is CSGGDRTYGYTF.

This clonotype was seen repeatedly, ten times or more. The chain is built from TRBV2 and TRBJ2-5; 9 bases match TRBD1. The CDR3 is made up of 15 amino acids. The germline CDR1 and CDR2 sequences are SNHLY and FYNNEI. The V gene end was trimmed by 6 bases and the J gene end by 1 base; junction bases not matched to a gene: 6. This chain's CDR3 is CASRMTGGIQETQYF. CDR3 nucleotide sequence: TGTGCCAGCAGGATGACAGGGGGTATCCAAGAGACCCAGTACTTC.

The CDR3 reads CSARARDLYTF. DNA of the CDR3: TGCAGTGCTAGAGCTCGGGACCTCTACACCTTC. This rearrangement joins TRBV20-1 to TRBJ1-2, with a tentative D call TRBD1 (5 bases). Germline values: CDR1 DFQATT, CDR2 SNEGSKA (reference sequence). This CDR3 is built from 11 residues. Trimming pared 1 base from V and 10 bases from J, leaving 10 bases between.

The V call is TRBV7-6, the J call TRBJ2-5, with TRBD2 matching 11 bases. The tail of the sequence fits TRBJ2-7 better, so the J call may be wrong. The CDR3 contains 16 residues. The V gene's germline CDR1 is SGHVS and CDR2 FNYEAQ. CDR3 sequence (DNA): TGTGCCAGCAGCTCCGATAGCGGGGGGGCCTCCTACGAGCAGTACTTC. Protein: CASSSDSGGASYEQYF.

As to this clonotype: A much larger clone differs from this one at a single base, so this may be a read error. This sequence joins TRBV7-6 and TRBJ2-5, with TRBD1 identical over 10 bases. The J segment lost 6 bases and the V segment lost 5 bases, leaving 9 bases of the junction unmatched. Germline CDR1 SGHVS, CDR2 FNYEAQ. The CDR3 length is 15 residues. Here the CDR3 DNA reads TGTGCCAGCAGCGCGTGGGACAGGGGTAGTCAGACCCAGTACTTC. This gives the protein CASSAWDRGSQTQYF.

The rearrangement joins TRBV18 to TRBJ1-5; 11 positions match TRBD1. J gave up 3 bases and V 0 bases, and 4 bases lay outside the gene matches. Germline CDR1 reads KGHSH; CDR2 reads LQKENI. The CDR3 is 17 amino acids. The chain's CDR3 is CASSPPGTGGFNQPQHF. The CDR3, as DNA: TGTGCCAGCTCACCACCGGGGACAGGGGGTTTCAATCAGCCCCAGCATTTT.

This rearrangement joins TRBV3-1 to TRBJ2-3; TRBD1 might be the D (5 bases). Trimming shortened V by 3 bases and J by 6 bases, and 13 bases separated the two germline ends. This CDR3 contains 14 residues. CDR1 and CDR2 (germline): LGHDT, YNNKEL (reference sequence). CDR3 sequence: CASSHLDRADTQYF. The CDR3 DNA follows: TGTGCCAGCAGCCACCTCGACAGAGCCGATACGCAGTATTTT.

This clonotype was counted at least ten times. The chain has TRBV7-3 and TRBJ2-5; the D is unclear. There are 13 residues in the CDR3. Germline V gene sequence: CDR1 SGHTA, CDR2 FQGTGA. Deletions cut 0 bases from V and 4 bases from J, with 6 bases between. In nucleotides, the CDR3 is TGTGCCAGCAGCTTAACCGCCCGAGAGACCCAGTACTTC. It is translated as CASSLTARETQYF.

This clonotype was counted many times. The J gene is TRBJ2-3, the V gene TRBV18, with D perhaps being TRBD1 or TRBD2 (5 bases each). The V end was cut by 8 bases, the J end by 6 bases, with 15 bases between. The CDR3 covers 13 residues. Germline V gives CDR1 KGHSH, CDR2 LQKENI. CDR3 sequence reads: CASSRGGPDTQYF. CDR3 DNA: TGTGCCAGCAGCCGTGGGGGACCCGATACGCAGTATTTT.

This clonotype has a handful of counts. The rearrangement joins TRBV27 to TRBJ2-1; D possibly uses TRBD1 or TRBD2 (5 bases each). Trimming stripped 7 bases from V and 7 bases from J, with 20 bases between. Germline loops: CDR1 MNHEY, CDR2 SMNVEV (reference sequence). The length of the CDR3 is 15 residues. CDR3 nucleotides: TGTGCCAGCACCAACGGGGCGGGTGGTGGGAATGAGCAGTTCTTC. Its protein is CASTNGAGGGNEQFF.

The chain employs TRBV11-2 and TRBJ1-1, with TRBD1 matching 10 bases. The V segment lost 6 bases and the J segment 3 bases; nucleotides outside the gene matches: 10. Germline V gene data show CDR1 as SGHAT and CDR2 as FQNNGV. There are 16 residues in the CDR3. CDR3 bases: TGTGCCAGCAGATTGGGACAGGGGCCCCGTGACACTGAAGCTTTCTTT. Translated, it gives CASRLGQGPRDTEAFF.

The chain employs TRBV4-1 and TRBJ2-2, with D uncertain. The germline V gene encodes CDR1 MGHRA and CDR2 YSYEKL. V was pared by 0 bases and J by 2 bases, with 4 bases between. This CDR3 has 14 amino acids. CDR3 sequence (DNA): TGCGCCAGCAGCCAAGAGATCAACACCGGGGAGCTGTTTTTT. Encoded protein: CASSQEINTGELFF.

The rearrangement links TRBV20-1 to TRBJ2-1, with D perhaps matching TRBD1 or TRBD2 (7 bases each). The V gene lost 5 bases and the J gene lost 4 bases, with 21 bases spanning the gap. The CDR3 extends over 16 amino acids. Germline V lookup: CDR1 DFQATT, CDR2 SNEGSKA (reference sequence). The CDR3 protein is CSAYKGVRGGYNEQFF. CDR3 bases: TGCAGTGCTTATAAGGGGGTCAGGGGGGGTTACAATGAGCAGTTCTTC.

V and J are TRBV5-1 and TRBJ2-3; 10 bases agree with TRBD1. The CDR3 totals 16 residues. Trimming removed 3 bases from V and 1 base from J; junction bases left unmatched: 5. CDR1 and CDR2 (germline): SGHRS, YFSETQ. CDR3 coding DNA: TGCGCCAGCAGCTGGGGGACAGGGGTACGCACAGATACGCAGTATTTT. This gives the protein CASSWGTGVRTDTQYF.

The chain has TRBV10-2 and TRBJ1-3; D call uncertain. This CDR3 has 16 residues. Germline assignment: CDR1 WSHSY and CDR2 SAAADI. Deletions cut 2 bases from V and 0 bases from J, with 11 bases between. The CDR3 is CASSEPRPSSGNTIYF. CDR3 bases: TGCGCCAGCAGTGAGCCTCGACCGAGCTCTGGAAACACCATATATTTT.

The genes are TRBV12-3 or TRBV12-4 and TRBJ1-2; weak D call: TRBD1 (6 bases). The CDR3 is made up of 14 amino acids. The V end was cut by 7 bases, the J end by 4 bases, with 16 bases between. As DNA, the CDR3 is TGTGCCAGCAAGAGAGGTGGACAGAGCTATGGCTACACCTTC. Its translation: CASKRGGQSYGYTF.

V and J are TRBV7-8 and TRBJ1-3, with D hard to call. The germline gives CDR1 SGHVS, CDR2 FQNEAQ. This CDR3 is 12 amino acids long. The V gene lost 11 bases and the J gene lost 0 bases, with 8 bases spanning the gap. CDR3 amino acids: CAGTSSGNTIYF. CDR3 DNA: TGTGCCGGCACTAGCTCTGGAAACACCATATATTTT.

This clonotype was seen repeatedly, ten times or more. The CDR3 spells CASSESPVGETQYF. The CDR3 nucleotides are TGTGCCAGCAGTGAAAGCCCGGTGGGGGAGACCCAGTACTTC. V and J are TRBV2 and TRBJ2-5; no firm D call. V shed 2 bases and J shed 5 bases, with 12 bases lying between them. CDR3 length: 14 amino acids. Germline CDR1 reads SNHLY; CDR2 reads FYNNEI. The full variable domain, completed using reference TRBV2 and TRBJ2-5, is EPEVTQTPSHQVTQMGQEVILRCVPISNHLYFYWYRQILGQKVEFLVSFYNNEISEKSEIFDDQFSVERPDGSNFTLKIRSTKLEDSAMYFCASSESPVGETQYFGPGTRLLVL.

V and J are TRBV7-2 and TRBJ1-2; 8 positions agree with TRBD1. With 1 base clipped from V and 7 bases from J, the junction kept 11 bases outside the gene matches. Germline assignment: CDR1 SGHTA and CDR2 FQGNSA. The length of the CDR3 is 16 residues. The CDR3 sequence is CASSLGTPGGPSGYTF. Here the CDR3 DNA reads TGTGCCAGCAGCTTAGGGACGCCAGGGGGCCCCAGTGGCTACACCTTC.

This clonotype has a handful of counts. This rearrangement joins TRBV20-1 to TRBJ1-1; D is ambiguous. The V gene's germline CDR1 is DFQATT and CDR2 SNEGSKA (reference sequence). V shed 4 bases and J shed 1 base, with 7 bases lying between them. The CDR3 is 12 amino acids. The CDR3 DNA reads as TGCAGTGCTAACGAACAGAACACTGAAGCTTTCTTT. It translates to CSANEQNTEAFF.